One and the same sample provided the 28 T cell receptor beta chains below, sequenced in a study of T cells expressing NK-cell markers. TCRdb reprocessed the 5' RACE reads, keeping one entry per CDR3 protein, no DNA. The specimen's table records about 430,000 distinct CDR3 sequences. Sequences were obtained from blood T cells: a sorted CD56 or NKG2C T cell subset, CD4+ or CD8+ T cells, or bulk PBMC T cells (not recorded which). Source of these receptors: a woman in her forties or fifties in good health.

The V gene is TRBV10-1, the J gene TRBJ2-2; TCRdb calls TRBD2, which cannot be checked without DNA. This CDR3 has 16 residues. Germline V gene sequence: CDR1 WNHNN, CDR2 SYGVQD (reference sequence). CDR3 protein: CASGGLAGADTGELFF.

The V call is TRBV12-3 or TRBV12-4, the J call TRBJ2-5. The CDR3 runs to 15 residues. CDR3 protein: CASSLARTYQETQYF.

The chain links TRBV2 to TRBJ2-5; TCRdb reports TRBD2, a call that lacks DNA to check it against. Germline V lookup: CDR1 SNHLY, CDR2 FYNNEI. The CDR3 has 15 residues. The chain's CDR3 is CASTGTSGSISTQYF.

The chain recombines TRBV10-1 with TRBJ2-3; the TCRdb call, TRBD1, lacks DNA for checking. Germline CDR1 WNHNN, CDR2 SYGVQD (reference sequence). The CDR3 runs 13 residues. This CDR3 is CASSEQGADTQYF.

The chain links TRBV2 to TRBJ2-3. The V gene's germline CDR1 is SNHLY and CDR2 FYNNEI. The CDR3 is 13 amino acids. CDR3 amino acids: CASKGKGTDTQYF.

The chain combines TRBV7-9 with TRBJ1-2. Germline CDR1 reads SEHNR; CDR2 reads FQNEAQ (reference sequence). CDR3 length: 15 residues. The CDR3: CASSLAQSLVYGYTF.

The chain couples TRBV14 to TRBJ2-2; there is no DNA to check the TCRdb D call of TRBD1. Germline CDR1 SGHDN, CDR2 FVKESK. The CDR3 length is 16 residues. Here the CDR3 reads CASSPEGKGIAGELFF.

This chain links TRBV20-1 with TRBJ1-1; with no DNA, the TCRdb D assignment of TRBD1 cannot be verified. CDR3 length: 16 amino acids. Germline CDR1 reads DFQATT; CDR2 reads SNEGSKA (reference sequence). CDR3 amino acids: CSAGGGTVGSGTEAFF.

The V call is TRBV3-1, the J call TRBJ2-1. Germline CDR1 is LGHDT and CDR2 is YNNKEL (reference sequence). This CDR3 contains 13 residues. CDR3: CASSQIDEDEQFF.

The CDR3 sequence is CASSGRDYNEQFF. J is TRBJ2-1 and V is TRBV6-1; checking the TCRdb D call of TRBD2 is not possible without DNA. Germline CDR1 MNHNS, CDR2 SASEGT. The CDR3 contains 13 residues.

CDR3 residues: CATSREWGFSSGANVLTF. The rearrangement uses TRBV15 and TRBJ2-6; TCRdb outputs TRBD1, but without DNA this stays unchecked. The V gene's germline CDR1 is LNHNV and CDR2 YYDKDF (reference sequence). CDR3 length: 18 amino acids.

This chain joins TRBV3-1 and TRBJ1-1; TCRdb returns TRBD1, unconfirmable since there is no DNA. The CDR3 consists of 12 residues. Germline lookup yields CDR1 LGHDT and CDR2 YNNKEL (reference sequence). The CDR3 sequence is CASAGAGTEAFF.

The chain couples TRBV19 to TRBJ1-6; TCRdb outputs TRBD1, but without DNA this stays unchecked. Germline CDR1 reads LNHDA; CDR2 reads SQIVND (reference sequence). This CDR3 is 14 amino acids long. The CDR3 region is CASKIDRDNSPLHF.

The V gene is TRBV9, the J gene TRBJ1-1; TCRdb outputs TRBD1, but without DNA this stays unchecked. Germline-derived CDR1 and CDR2 are SGDLS and YYNGEE. The length of the CDR3 is 13 residues. CDR3 sequence reads: CASSYRWDTEAFF. Variable domain in full (rest from reference TRBV9 and TRBJ1-1): DSGVTQTPKHLITATGQRVTLRCSPRSGDLSVYWYQQSLDQGLQFLIQYYNGEERAKGNILERFSAQQFPDLHSELNLSSLELGDSALYFCASSYRWDTEAFFGQGTRLTVV.

This chain joins TRBV27 and TRBJ1-1; the TCRdb D gene call, TRBD1, has no DNA to confirm it. CDR1 and CDR2 from the germline V gene are MNHEY and SMNVEV (reference sequence). CDR3 length: 13 amino acids. CDR3 region: CASSLNLGRKAFF.

The chain links TRBV7-9 to TRBJ2-3; TCRdb's D gene call, TRBD2, goes unchecked for lack of DNA. This CDR3 is built from 19 residues. Germline-derived CDR1 and CDR2 are SEHNR and FQNEAQ (reference sequence). CDR3 protein: CASRRSPLAGGKSTDTQYF.

The chain uses TRBV6-4 and TRBJ2-1; TCRdb's D gene call, TRBD1, goes unchecked for lack of DNA. This CDR3 is built from 16 residues. CDR1 and CDR2 (germline): MRHNA, SNTAGT. CDR3 protein: CASSAVGTGAYNEQFF.

The V call is TRBV29-1, the J call TRBJ2-3; the TCRdb D gene call, TRBD1, has no DNA to confirm it. The V gene's germline CDR1 is SQVTM and CDR2 ANQGSEA. This CDR3 is built from 12 residues. The CDR3 here is CSVTQGPDTQYF.

The rearrangement links TRBV5-1 to TRBJ2-1; TCRdb's assignment of TRBD1 cannot be checked, as there is no DNA. The CDR3 has 17 residues. Germline V gene lookup returns CDR1 SGHRS and CDR2 YFSETQ. The CDR3 sequence is CASSLILGKGGYNEQFF.

The CDR3 region is CASRRGLSGNTIYF. V is TRBV12-3 or TRBV12-4 and J is TRBJ1-3. The CDR3 runs to 14 residues.

This chain links TRBV12-3 or TRBV12-4 with TRBJ2-2; the D call of TRBD2 rests on TCRdb alone, since no DNA is present to check it. The CDR3 extends over 18 amino acids. This CDR3 reads CASSNLRPGLAPTGELFF.

The rearrangement links TRBV9 to TRBJ2-1; as DNA is missing, the TRBD1 call by TCRdb cannot be tested. Germline values: CDR1 SGDLS, CDR2 YYNGEE. This CDR3 is 16 amino acids long. CDR3 sequence: CASSVSGTGSYNEQFF.

This chain links TRBV28 with TRBJ2-5; there is no DNA to check the TCRdb D call of TRBD1. CDR1 is MDHEN and CDR2 is SYDVKM in the germline V gene. The CDR3 totals 14 residues. CDR3 protein: CASSRPTGVGTQYF.

This rearrangement joins TRBV4-1 to TRBJ2-3; TCRdb designates TRBD2, a call that cannot be tested without DNA. This CDR3 contains 14 residues. The germline V gene encodes CDR1 MGHRA and CDR2 YSYEKL. Here the CDR3 reads CASSPGVGPDTQYF.

The V and J genes are TRBV27 and TRBJ2-4; as DNA is missing, the TRBD1 call by TCRdb cannot be tested. The CDR3 has 15 residues. Germline values: CDR1 MNHEY, CDR2 SMNVEV (reference sequence). Here the CDR3 reads CASSLSWGGENIQYF.

This chain joins TRBV5-1 and TRBJ1-1; TCRdb names TRBD1, which stays unverified in the absence of DNA. The CDR3 sequence is 15 residues long. CDR1 SGHRS and CDR2 YFSETQ come from the germline V gene. The CDR3 loop is CASSPYTGANTEAFF.

V is TRBV30 and J is TRBJ1-2. This CDR3 spans 13 amino acids. Germline V gene data show CDR1 as GTSNPN and CDR2 as SVGIG (reference sequence). This CDR3 is CAFPTDGYYGYTF.

The V call is TRBV5-1, the J call TRBJ2-3; as DNA is missing, the TRBD1 call by TCRdb cannot be tested. CDR3 length equals 16 residues. Germline V CDR1 and CDR2: SGHRS, YFSETQ. CDR3 sequence: CASSEGQGVDTDTQYF.